A single sample gave rise to the 21 T cell receptor beta chains below, sequenced in a study of CD8 T cells in ankylosing spondylitis. TCRdb used MiXCR to reprocess the 5' RACE reads, holding one entry per CDR3 protein. This table holds approximately 350,000 distinct CDR3 sequences, roughly 22% found once. The sample consisted of blood, either unsorted or a sorted T cell fraction (not recorded which). Receptors originate from a male donor with ankylosing spondylitis or in good health (not recorded which).

This clonotype came up a few times. The chain combines TRBV12-3 or TRBV12-4 with TRBJ2-2; D is perhaps TRBD1 (5 bases). This CDR3 is built from 12 residues. V was pared by 8 bases and J by 5 bases, with 9 bases between. CDR3: CASGQGTGELFF. The CDR3 coding sequence is TGTGCCAGCGGGCAGGGAACCGGGGAGCTGTTTTTT.

This sequence joins TRBV20-1 and TRBJ2-2, with D possibly being TRBD1 (6 bases). The CDR3 has 16 amino acids. Germline CDR1 and CDR2: DFQATT and SNEGSKA (reference sequence). V was cut by 2 bases and J by 0 bases, with 13 bases left in between. The CDR3 DNA follows: TGCAGTGCTAGACGGACCGGGACACCGAACACCGGGGAGCTGTTTTTT. Translating gives CSARRTGTPNTGELFF.

The chain is built from TRBV12-3 or TRBV12-4 and TRBJ2-2; 12 bases line up with TRBD2. This CDR3 spans 17 amino acids. The ends lost 5 bases at V and 0 bases at J; junction bases unmatched: 4. This CDR3 is CASSLTSGGPNTGELFF. CDR3 bases: TGTGCCAGCAGTCTGACTAGCGGGGGCCCGAACACCGGGGAGCTGTTTTTT.

This clonotype came up a few times. The chain has TRBV7-9 and TRBJ2-5; D tentatively fits TRBD1 or TRBD2 (6 bases each). This CDR3 contains 16 residues. V was shortened by 5 bases and J by 4 bases, with 20 bases between the two germline ends. The germline gives CDR1 SEHNR, CDR2 FQNEAQ (reference sequence). This CDR3 is CASSPRGPLGGETQYF. The CDR3 DNA is TGTGCCAGCAGCCCCAGGGGTCCGTTGGGAGGAGAGACCCAGTACTTC.

The V call is TRBV29-1, the J call TRBJ2-1, with D possibly being TRBD1 (5 bases). CDR3 length: 14 residues. V was clipped by 3 bases and J by 8 bases, with 17 bases between them. The germline gives CDR1 SQVTM, CDR2 ANQGSEA. CDR3 nucleotides: TGCAGCGTTGAGGCGATGGGTAGGGGCGATGAGCAGTTCTTC. Protein sequence: CSVEAMGRGDEQFF.

This clonotype was counted a few times. The J gene is TRBJ1-5, the V gene TRBV6-5; D unclear. This CDR3 contains 15 residues. Trimming pared 4 bases from V and 0 bases from J, leaving 10 bases between. Germline assignment: CDR1 MNHEY and CDR2 SVGAGI. DNA of the CDR3: TGTGCCAGCAGTTCCAGCGTTTATAGCAATCAGCCCCAGCATTTT. Encoded protein: CASSSSVYSNQPQHF.

This clonotype was counted many times. The rearrangement links TRBV3-1 to TRBJ1-5; maybe TRBD1 (5 bases). Germline V CDR1 and CDR2: LGHDT, YNNKEL (reference sequence). This CDR3 is built from 13 residues. Trimming took 2 bases from V and 6 from J, leaving 8 bases between them. The CDR3 is CASSQQGIQPQHF. Here the CDR3 DNA reads TGTGCCAGCAGCCAACAGGGAATTCAGCCCCAGCATTTT.

Regarding this clonotype: A much bigger clone sits one base away, suggesting this may be a read error. The chain combines TRBV12-3 or TRBV12-4 with TRBJ2-1; maybe TRBD2 (5 bases). This CDR3 is 13 amino acids long. Here the CDR3 DNA reads TGTGCCAGCAGTCCGGGGATTTACAATGAGAAGTTCTTC. Amino acids: CASSPGIYNEKFF.

The chain joins TRBV29-1 to TRBJ2-7, with 11 bases aligning to TRBD1. The CDR3 covers 14 residues. CDR1 is SQVTM and CDR2 is ANQGSEA in the germline V gene. Trimming took 3 bases from V and 5 from J; bases not matched to a gene: 6. In DNA form, the CDR3 reads TGCAGCGTTGACGGACAGGGGGCCCCGGACGAGCAGTACTTC. Translating gives CSVDGQGAPDEQYF.

The chain carries TRBV29-1 and TRBJ2-3; no firm D call. Trimming left V 0 bases short and J 3 bases short, with 13 bases between. CDR1 and CDR2 (germline): SQVTM, ANQGSEA. The CDR3 consists of 15 residues. The chain's CDR3 is CSVEEWGGYTDTQYF. The CDR3 coding sequence is TGCAGCGTTGAAGAATGGGGTGGATATACAGATACGCAGTATTTT.

V usage is TRBV10-3 and J usage is TRBJ2-3; possibly TRBD1 or TRBD2 for D (5 bases each). V shed 3 bases and J shed 0 bases, with 13 bases lying between them. Germline CDR1 and CDR2: ENHRY and SYGVKD. The CDR3 runs to 16 residues. Here the CDR3 DNA reads TGTGCCATCAGTGAACCGGGACCAACAAGCACAGATACGCAGTATTTT. It translates to CAISEPGPTSTDTQYF.

This clonotype showed up just a few times. The chain employs TRBV7-8 and TRBJ2-1; D remains ambiguous. Looked up from germline, CDR1 is SGHVS and CDR2 is FQNEAQ. The CDR3 is 13 amino acids. V shed 5 bases and J shed 3 bases, with 8 bases lying between them. Written as DNA, the CDR3 is TGTGCCAGCAGCACAACTTACTACAATGAGCAGTTCTTC. Translating gives CASSTTYYNEQFF.

This chain joins TRBV11-2 and TRBJ2-1; the match to TRBD2 covers 14 bases. Germline CDR1 and CDR2: SGHAT and FQNNGV. CDR3 size: 20 residues. Trimming at V came to 4 bases and at J to 4 bases, leaving 15 bases not matched to a gene. The CDR3 sequence is CASSSGLAGVQVNQYNEQFF. CDR3 coding DNA: TGTGCCAGCAGCTCGGGACTAGCGGGGGTCCAAGTAAACCAATACAATGAGCAGTTCTTC.

This clonotype has a handful of counts. This chain links TRBV11-1 with TRBJ2-1; tentative D call: TRBD2 (5 bases). This CDR3 spans 18 amino acids. The V and J ends lost 5 bases and 0 bases respectively, with 20 bases between them. Looked up from germline, CDR1 is SGHAT and CDR2 is FQDESV (reference sequence). CDR3 residues: CASSPVGMEESSYNEQFF. CDR3 coding DNA: TGTGCCAGCAGCCCCGTGGGGATGGAGGAGAGCTCCTACAATGAGCAGTTCTTC.

The rearrangement links TRBV11-2 to TRBJ2-3; no definite D call. This CDR3 is 13 amino acids long. In germline, CDR1 is SGHAT, CDR2 FQNNGV. V was trimmed by 3 bases and J by 6 bases, leaving 10 bases between them. This CDR3 reads CASSFLGYDTQYF. The CDR3 DNA reads as TGTGCCAGCAGCTTTCTGGGGTACGATACGCAGTATTTT.

The V call is TRBV6-5, the J call TRBJ1-6; D may be TRBD1 (5 bases). The length of the CDR3 is 14 residues. V lost 2 bases to trimming and J lost 9 bases, with 11 bases between them. CDR1 and CDR2 (germline): MNHEY, SVGAGI. The CDR3 loop is CASSYGQGISPLHF. CDR3 in DNA: TGTGCCAGCAGTTACGGGCAGGGAATTTCACCCCTCCACTTT.

A single count supports this clonotype. J is TRBJ2-7 and V is TRBV6-2 or TRBV6-3, with unresolved D. CDR1 is MNHEY, CDR2 SVGEGT, per germline. Trimming pared 10 bases from V and 2 bases from J, leaving 18 bases between. This CDR3 comprises 14 residues. As DNA, the CDR3 is TGTGCCACCAGCCCCGGGCACACGGCCTACGAGCAGTACTTC. This encodes CATSPGHTAYEQYF.

This clonotype was detected only a few times. The genes are TRBV3-1 and TRBJ1-5; 9 nucleotides agree with TRBD1. With V trimmed by 8 bases and J by 6 bases, 5 bases remained unmatched. The CDR3 runs to 13 residues. Germline CDR1 and CDR2: LGHDT and YNNKEL (reference sequence). CDR3 amino acids: CASETGGFQPQHF. CDR3 nucleotide sequence: TGTGCCAGCGAAACAGGGGGCTTTCAGCCCCAGCATTTT.

This clonotype was recorded a few times. The chain couples TRBV11-2 to TRBJ2-3, with D perhaps TRBD1 or TRBD2 (5 bases each). The CDR3 contains 12 residues. V shed 11 bases and J shed 2 bases, with 11 bases lying between them. The germline gives CDR1 SGHAT, CDR2 FQNNGV. This CDR3 is CADRDLTDTQYF. The CDR3, as DNA: TGTGCCGACCGGGACCTCACAGATACGCAGTATTTT.

In its sample, this clonotype was seen many times. Here the CDR3 reads CSVIKDRGIGNEQFF. The CDR3 bases are TGCAGCGTCATCAAGGACAGGGGGATAGGGAATGAGCAGTTCTTC. The chain uses TRBV29-1 and TRBJ2-1; TRBD1 matches at 10 bases. The CDR3 runs to 15 residues. J was trimmed by 7 bases and V by 6 bases; bases with no gene match: 12. CDR1 and CDR2 (germline): SQVTM, ANQGSEA.

V and J are TRBV6-6 and TRBJ2-3; 7 bases are shared with TRBD2. Germline CDR1 and CDR2: MNHNY and SVGAGI (reference sequence). This CDR3 comprises 13 residues. Trimming took 7 bases from V and 2 from J; bases not matched to a gene: 3. Here the CDR3 DNA reads TGTGCCAGCAACGGGGGGTACACAGATACGCAGTATTTT. Amino acid sequence: CASNGGYTDTQYF.